This T cell receptor (beta chain) came from a study of T cells in Graves' hyperthyroidism and ophthalmopathy. Study results and limitations: Most clonotypes expanded in thyroid above 0.001 were likewise present in blood. Before onset, ophthalmopathy was predicted by the model a median around 6 months earlier.

Among ophthalmopathy patients, the Clinical Activity Score reached at least 3, the NOSPECS grade reached at least 4, and duration remained under 3 months. Using more than 8 ml of fresh peripheral blood, PBMCs were prepared. RNA transcripts were the template for amplifying TCR beta CDR3 regions. First-round RT-PCR of the TCR CDR3 relied on the HTBI primer set. One entry per CDR3 protein results from TCRdb running MiXCR on the multiplex PCR reads. The sample includes around 300,000 distinct CDR3 sequences, 20% to 25% of them seen just once. This clonotype was seen a handful of times. The antigen is undetermined. The CDR3 runs to 14 residues. V lost 5 bases, J lost 8 bases, and 17 bases lay in between. Germline V gene data show CDR1 as SGDLS and CDR2 as YYNGEE.

The sequence derives from a man aged 25-45 years with Graves' ophthalmopathy. The sample taken for sequencing was blood. The chain combines TRBV9 with TRBJ2-1; D is perhaps TRBD1 (6 bases). CDR3 residues: CASSDWQGIDEQFF. The CDR3 DNA reads as TGTGCCAGCAGTGACTGGCAGGGGATAGATGAGCAGTTCTTC.